Presented here are 8 T cell receptor beta chains from one specimen sequenced in a study of cytomegalovirus exposure and HLA in healthy donors. A multiplex PCR was run with 60 Vbeta primers and 13 Jbeta primers. Libraries were prepared by immunoSEQ multiplex PCR; TCRdb keeps only in-frame clonotypes and omits some of them. Among some 270,000 clones listed, about 80% were seen once. The sequencing sample was made of PBMCs. These receptors all come from a girl aged 2-9 years in good health and CMV-seronegative.

This chain links TRBV7-9 with TRBJ2-1; 9 bases line up with TRBD2. CDR1 and CDR2 from the germline V gene are SEHNR and FQNEAQ (reference sequence). This CDR3 region has 16 residues. Germline trimming cut 6 bases from V and 9 bases from J; bases unmatched to any gene: 15. CDR3 nucleotides: TGTGCCAGCAGGGTGCCGGGACTAGCTTCCTCTGGTGAGCAGTTCTTC. Translation gives CASRVPGLASSGEQFF.

About this clone: A junction boundary mismatches the germline segment, possibly from a read error. The sample contains more than one DNA sequence encoding this CDR3. The chain recombines TRBV5-1 with TRBJ2-3; D may be TRBD1 (5 bases). The CDR3 is 14 amino acids. CDR1 SGHRS and CDR2 YFSETQ come from the germline V gene. The CDR3 here is CASSLGLSTDTQYF. The CDR3 region has the DNA TGCGCCAGCAGTTTGGGGCTGTCTACAGATACGCAGTATTTT.

V is TRBV4-1 and J is TRBJ1-4; D may be TRBD1 (5 bases). The length of the CDR3 is 16 residues. The germline V and J ends were trimmed by 5 bases and 3 bases, with 16 bases remaining between them. Germline CDR1 and CDR2: MGHRA and YSYEKL. CDR3: CASSVTGVDPNEKLFF. CDR3 DNA sequence: TGCGCCAGCAGCGTAACAGGTGTCGATCCTAATGAAAAACTGTTTTTT.

The chain employs TRBV28 and TRBJ2-7; the D gene is possibly TRBD2 (6 bases). The germline V gene encodes CDR1 MDHEN and CDR2 SYDVKM. Trimming stripped 8 bases from V and 3 bases from J, with 14 bases between. The CDR3 totals 13 residues. This CDR3 reads CASLEEGLYEQYF. As DNA, the CDR3 is TGTGCCAGCCTTGAGGAGGGGCTCTACGAGCAGTACTTC.

This clone was recorded once. The chain combines TRBV6-1 with TRBJ2-7; perhaps TRBD2 as D (7 bases). Germline CDR1 and CDR2: MNHNS and SASEGT. V lost 4 bases and J 4 bases, leaving 17 bases between the germline ends. There are 15 residues in the CDR3. The CDR3 sequence is CASSVLGGRSYEQYF. DNA of the CDR3: TGTGCCAGCAGTGTACTGGGGGGGCGGAGTTACGAGCAGTACTTC.

Remarks on this clone: The germline gene is not matched at one end of the junction; a read error may be the cause. The chain employs TRBV7-9 and TRBJ2-3, with 12 bases fitting TRBD2. Looked up from germline, CDR1 is SEHNR and CDR2 is FQNEAQ (reference sequence). This CDR3 region has 16 residues. The CDR3 nucleotides read TGTTCCAGCAGCTTGACTAGCGGGAGTGTTTCCGGTACGCAGTATTTT. Translated, it gives CSSSLTSGSVSGTQYF.

The CDR3 nucleotides are TGTGCCAGCAGCAGACCGGGTAGCCCGTACGAGCAGTACTTC. Its protein product is CASSRPGSPYEQYF. The rearrangement joins TRBV5-6 to TRBJ2-7; no firm D call. The CDR3 is 14 amino acids. Trimming left V 4 bases short and J 4 bases short, with 15 bases between. Germline V gives CDR1 SGHDT, CDR2 YYEEEE.

CDR3 region: CASSYRTGNQPQHF. CDR3 DNA sequence: TGTGCCAGCAGTTATCGGACAGGCAATCAGCCCCAGCATTTT. This chain uses TRBV6-6 with TRBJ1-5; the D gene is possibly TRBD1 (6 bases). The V gene's germline CDR1 is MNHNY and CDR2 SVGAGI (reference sequence). The CDR3 contains 14 residues. Trimming pared 3 bases from V and 2 bases from J, leaving 8 bases between.